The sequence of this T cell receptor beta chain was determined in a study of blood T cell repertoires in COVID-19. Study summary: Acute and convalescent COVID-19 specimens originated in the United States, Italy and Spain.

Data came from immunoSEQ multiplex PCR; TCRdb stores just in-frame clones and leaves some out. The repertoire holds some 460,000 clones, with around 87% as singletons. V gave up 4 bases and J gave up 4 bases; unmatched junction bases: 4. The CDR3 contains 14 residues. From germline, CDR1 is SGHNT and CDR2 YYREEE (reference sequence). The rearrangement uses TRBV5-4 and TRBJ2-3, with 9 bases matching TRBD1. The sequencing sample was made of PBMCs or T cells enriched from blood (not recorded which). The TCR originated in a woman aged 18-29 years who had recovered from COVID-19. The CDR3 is CASSLRDRADTQYF. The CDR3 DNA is TGTGCCAGCAGCCTACGGGACAGGGCAGATACGCAGTATTTT.